These 6 T cell receptor beta chains originate from one sample sequenced in a study of blood T cell repertoires in COVID-19. Sequencing was performed with immunoSEQ multiplex PCR; in TCRdb, only in-frame clones are kept and a portion is missing. The sample has under 200,000 clones; roughly nine tenths are singletons. Input material: peripheral blood. The receptor source for this set is a woman aged 80 or older in a cohort sampled during active or convalescent COVID-19.

This clone was counted only a few times. The chain couples TRBV18 to TRBJ2-3, with D maybe TRBD2 (5 bases). The CDR3 loop spans 13 amino acids. Looked up from germline, CDR1 is KGHSH and CDR2 is LQKENI. Trimming stripped 3 bases from V and 2 bases from J, with 6 bases between. CDR3 nucleotide sequence: TGTGCCAGCTCACCGCGGGCCACAGATACGCAGTATTTT. It translates to CASSPRATDTQYF.

The CDR3 DNA reads TGTGCCAGCAGCTCGCGGGACAGGGTTCTTCAAAAACTGTTTTTT. Translating gives CASSSRDRVLQKLFF. The chain employs TRBV28 and TRBJ1-4, with 9 bases lining up with TRBD1. The V gene's germline CDR1 is MDHEN and CDR2 SYDVKM. The junction had 11 bases not matched to a gene; V was cut back by 6 bases and J by 9 bases. This CDR3 contains 15 residues.

V is TRBV6-6 and J is TRBJ1-4, with D unresolved. This CDR3 contains 12 residues. Trimming pared 7 bases from V and 7 bases from J, leaving 10 bases between. CDR1 is MNHNY, CDR2 SVGAGI, per germline (reference sequence). The CDR3 protein is CASNRGGEKLFF. CDR3 DNA sequence: TGTGCCAGCAACCGGGGAGGTGAAAAACTGTTTTTT.

The V gene is TRBV5-4, the J gene TRBJ1-1; D unclear. Trimming took 0 bases from V and 0 from J, leaving 9 bases between them. There are 15 residues in the CDR3. Germline V gene lookup returns CDR1 SGHNT and CDR2 YYREEE (reference sequence). CDR3 residues: CASSLDIRLNTEAFF. Written as DNA, the CDR3 is TGTGCCAGCAGCTTGGACATAAGATTGAACACTGAAGCTTTCTTT.

The V gene is TRBV11-2, the J gene TRBJ1-2; 9 nucleotides match TRBD1. CDR3 length: 13 amino acids. Germline values: CDR1 SGHAT, CDR2 FQNNGV. Losses at the gene ends were 6 bases for V and 4 bases for J; bases not matched to a gene: 3. CDR3 protein: CASRGDRVYGYTF. CDR3 bases: TGTGCCAGCAGGGGGGACAGGGTCTATGGCTACACCTTC.

J is TRBJ1-3 and V is TRBV2; maybe TRBD1 (6 bases). Trimming shortened V by 3 bases and J by 1 base, and 10 bases separated the two germline ends. This CDR3 has 15 residues. Germline V lookup: CDR1 SNHLY, CDR2 FYNNEI. This chain's CDR3 is CASSDDRRSGNTIYF. The CDR3 bases are TGTGCCAGCAGTGACGACAGGAGGTCTGGAAACACCATATATTTT.